The 16 T cell receptor beta chains in this list originate from one sample, sequenced in a study of blood T cell repertoires in COVID-19. TCRdb keeps only in-frame clones here, not all; method: immunoSEQ multiplex PCR. This sample yields about 480,000 clones, of which about 91% are seen a single time; approximately 0.9% belongs to the top ten. Sequences were obtained from peripheral blood. These receptor sequences come from a man younger than 30 with COVID-19, enrolled during active disease.

For this clone: Other DNA sequences in the sample encode the same CDR3. The J gene is TRBJ1-2, the V gene TRBV20-1; possible D gene TRBD1, 5 bases. Germline V CDR1 and CDR2: DFQATT, SNEGSKA (reference sequence). V was clipped by 6 bases and J by 3 bases, with 8 bases between them. There are 11 residues in the CDR3. In DNA form, the CDR3 reads TGCAGTGCCAGGGACTACTATGGCTACACCTTC. Its protein product is CSARDYYGYTF.

The sample holds a few counts of this clone. The chain joins TRBV4-1 to TRBJ1-5, with 8 nucleotides matching TRBD1. Germline assignment: CDR1 MGHRA and CDR2 YSYEKL. CDR3 length equals 17 residues. J lost 4 bases, V lost 1 base, and 9 bases had no gene match. CDR3 sequence (DNA): TGCGCCAGCAGCCAAGTATATCCCGGACAGGGAAATCAGCCCCAGCATTTT. Residues: CASSQVYPGQGNQPQHF.

As DNA, the CDR3 is TGTGCCAGCAGCGTAGGCGGGGGAGGCAACTATGGCTACACCTTC. Amino acid sequence: CASSVGGGGNYGYTF. The rearrangement links TRBV9 to TRBJ1-2; a possible D gene is TRBD1 (5 bases). The CDR3 runs to 15 residues. The germline V gene has CDR1 SGDLS and CDR2 YYNGEE. The V end lost 0 bases, the J end lost 2 bases, and 11 bases lay between the germline ends.

This rearrangement joins TRBV29-1 to TRBJ1-1; no firm D call. CDR3 length equals 13 residues. Trimming pared 5 bases from V and 0 bases from J, leaving 10 bases between. Germline CDR1 reads SQVTM; CDR2 reads ANQGSEA. CDR3 sequence (DNA): TGCAGCGTTAATGAGGACTTGAACACTGAAGCTTTCTTT. Protein sequence: CSVNEDLNTEAFF.

The rearrangement links TRBV11-2 to TRBJ2-4; D is perhaps TRBD1 (6 bases). In germline, CDR1 is SGHAT, CDR2 FQNNGV. The CDR3 length is 14 residues. With 1 base removed from V and 6 bases from J, the gap between germline ends came to 10 bases. The CDR3 sequence is CASSLGGTTNIQYF. The DNA for the CDR3 is TGTGCCAGCAGCTTAGGAGGGACAACAAACATTCAGTACTTC.

This clone turned up a few times. The J gene is TRBJ1-5, the V gene TRBV6-1; the D is unclear. The V gene lost 3 bases and the J gene lost 1 base, with 10 bases spanning the gap. Germline values: CDR1 MNHNS, CDR2 SASEGT. This CDR3 contains 15 residues. The CDR3 reads CASSDHKSSNQPQHF. CDR3 in DNA: TGTGCCAGCAGTGATCACAAGTCGAGCAATCAGCCCCAGCATTTT.

J is TRBJ2-5 and V is TRBV2; D is possibly TRBD2 (6 bases). V was trimmed by 6 bases and J by 1 base, leaving 6 bases between them. Germline lookup yields CDR1 SNHLY and CDR2 FYNNEI. This CDR3 comprises 12 residues. The CDR3 DNA is TGTGCCAGCAGGGGAGGCCAAGAGACCCAGTACTTC. Its translation is CASRGGQETQYF.

The chain is built from TRBV3-1 (or the pseudogene TRBV3-2) and TRBJ1-2; D is possibly TRBD1 (5 bases). Germline V CDR1 and CDR2: LGHDT, YNNKEL (reference sequence). This CDR3 is 16 amino acids long. Trimming shortened V by 3 bases and J by 3 bases, and 17 bases separated the two germline ends. CDR3 protein: CASSQELTVSDYGYTF. DNA for the CDR3: TGTGCCAGCAGCCAGGAACTGACAGTATCTGACTATGGCTACACCTTC.

A remark on this clone: Germline is not matched at one junction end, which may reflect a read error. This chain joins TRBV6-1 and TRBJ1-6; perhaps TRBD1 as D (6 bases). Germline V gene data show CDR1 as MNHNS and CDR2 as SASEGT. The CDR3 is made up of 15 amino acids. The CDR3: CASREMYRAPTPLHF. The CDR3 coding sequence is TGTGCCAGCCGTGAGATGTACAGGGCCCCTACACCCCTCCACTTT.

The chain recombines TRBV4-1 with TRBJ2-1, with 15 bases matching TRBD2. Germline V CDR1 and CDR2: MGHRA, YSYEKL. The CDR3 is made up of 15 amino acids. V lost 3 bases to trimming and J lost 9 bases; unmatched junction nucleotides: 3. CDR3 amino acids: CASSHGLAGGSEQFF. The CDR3, as DNA: TGCGCCAGCAGCCACGGACTAGCGGGGGGGAGTGAGCAGTTCTTC.

The chain couples TRBV7-9 to TRBJ2-3; maybe TRBD2 (7 bases). The V gene's germline CDR1 is SEHNR and CDR2 FQNEAQ (reference sequence). This CDR3 has 14 amino acids. V was clipped by 1 base and J by 6 bases, with 11 bases between them. The CDR3 DNA is TGTGCCAGCAGCTTAGGAGGGAGGGGGGATACGCAGTATTTT. The encoded protein is CASSLGGRGDTQYF.

V usage is TRBV6-5 and J usage is TRBJ1-3; D is perhaps TRBD1 (6 bases). Deletions cut 6 bases from V and 2 bases from J, with 11 bases between. Looked up from germline, CDR1 is MNHEY and CDR2 is SVGAGI. This CDR3 comprises 14 residues. CDR3 sequence (DNA): TGTGCCAGCAGCACAGGGACAACTGGAAACACCATATATTTT. Protein product: CASSTGTTGNTIYF.

With respect to this clone: Compared with germline, one end of the junction differs, possibly owing to a read error. The chain couples TRBV6-1 to TRBJ2-7; perhaps TRBD1 as D (5 bases). This CDR3 has 15 residues. From germline, CDR1 is MNHNS and CDR2 SASEGT. CDR3 region: CASCDPRTSIYEQYF. CDR3 bases: TGTGCCAGCTGTGACCCACGGACATCGATCTACGAGCAGTACTTC.

The genes are TRBV27 and TRBJ2-7, with a tentative D call TRBD1 (5 bases). The ends were cut back, 3 bases at V and 6 bases at J, with 12 bases in the middle. This CDR3 is built from 13 residues. The germline V gene has CDR1 MNHEY and CDR2 SMNVEV (reference sequence). This chain's CDR3 is CASSLQGVGEQYF. The CDR3 nucleotides read TGTGCCAGCAGTTTGCAGGGTGTTGGCGAGCAGTACTTC.

The chain combines TRBV13 with TRBJ2-7; D might be TRBD2 (7 bases). This CDR3 has 14 amino acids. CDR1 is PRHDT and CDR2 is FYEKMQ in the germline V gene (reference sequence). V was shortened by 7 bases and J by 5 bases, with 18 bases between the two germline ends. In DNA form, the CDR3 reads TGTGCCAGCATCAAGGGGGGGGCTGGCAACGAGCAGTACTTC. It specifies CASIKGGAGNEQYF.

A word on this clone: This specimen includes other DNA sequences encoding the same CDR3. This chain uses TRBV18 with TRBJ2-2, with TRBD1 matching over 12 bases. This CDR3 comprises 16 residues. Trimming at V came to 2 bases and at J to 5 bases, leaving 3 bases not matched to a gene. CDR1 is KGHSH and CDR2 is LQKENI in the germline V gene. CDR3 in DNA: TGTGCCAGCTCACCATCGGGACAGGGGGCGACCGGGGAGCTGTTTTTT. Its translation: CASSPSGQGATGELFF.